This passage covers 10 T cell receptor beta chains from one sample sequenced in a study of neurological immune-mediated disorders. MiXCR, applied by TCRdb to the 5' RACE reads, yields one record per CDR3 protein. Here the sample spans 15,000 or so distinct CDR3 sequences, less than 15% being singletons. The sample consisted of CD8+ T cells from blood. These receptor sequences come from a female donor with HTLV-1-associated myelopathy (HAM/TSP).

This clonotype was detected ten times or more. The chain links TRBV6-1 to TRBJ2-7; a weak D match, TRBD2 (5 bases). CDR3 length equals 15 residues. CDR1 is MNHNS, CDR2 SASEGT, per germline. V was pared by 5 bases and J by 1 base, with 15 bases between. The CDR3 sequence is CASSQVAGRSYEQYF. The CDR3 nucleotides read TGTGCCAGCAGTCAGGTGGCGGGCCGATCCTACGAGCAGTACTTC.

On this clonotype: It may be a read error: a sequence one base away is much more abundant. The CDR3 nucleotides read TGTGCCAGCAGCTCCGCCCGGTCCCGGGGAGCGGAGACCCAGTACTTC. Translation: CASSSARSRGAETQYF. J is TRBJ2-5 and V is TRBV6-2 or TRBV6-3; perhaps TRBD2 as D (5 bases). Trimming stripped 6 bases from V and 5 bases from J, with 22 bases between. The V gene's germline CDR1 is MNHEY and CDR2 SVGEGT. The CDR3 sequence is 16 residues long.

This clonotype was picked up many times. This sequence joins TRBV4-1 and TRBJ1-5; D gene ambiguous. Germline V gene lookup returns CDR1 MGHRA and CDR2 YSYEKL. V lost 1 base and J 0 bases, leaving 16 bases between the germline ends. CDR3 length: 18 residues. CDR3 region: CASSQALFVHGSNQPQHF. CDR3 nucleotides: TGCGCCAGCAGCCAAGCTTTGTTTGTCCACGGTAGCAATCAGCCCCAGCATTTT.

This clonotype occurred many times. CDR3 coding DNA: TGTGCCAGCAGTTCTTCTCCCGGGAAGGACTACGAGCAGTACTTC. Translating gives CASSSSPGKDYEQYF. V usage is TRBV2 and J usage is TRBJ2-7; D possibly corresponds to TRBD2 (5 bases). The germline gives CDR1 SNHLY, CDR2 FYNNEI. There are 15 residues in the CDR3. V was clipped by 5 bases and J by 3 bases, with 17 bases between them.

This clonotype has a count of ten or more. This rearrangement joins TRBV5-6 to TRBJ2-3; no definite D call. The CDR3 is made up of 15 amino acids. Trimming stripped 0 bases from V and 1 base from J, with 9 bases between. The V gene's germline CDR1 is SGHDT and CDR2 YYEEEE. In DNA form, the CDR3 reads TGTGCCAGCAGCTTGGGGTCGTCCCGCACAGATACGCAGTATTTT. Amino acid sequence: CASSLGSSRTDTQYF.

This clonotype was detected many times. The genes are TRBV4-1 and TRBJ2-1; 12 nucleotides match TRBD2. The CDR3 consists of 16 residues. Germline CDR1 and CDR2: MGHRA and YSYEKL. V lost 4 bases, J lost 9 bases, and 10 bases stayed unmatched. The DNA for the CDR3 is TGCGCCAGCAGCCCGCAGGAACTAGCGGGAGGAGGTGAGCAGTTCTTC. This sequence encodes CASSPQELAGGGEQFF.

This clonotype showed up many times. J is TRBJ1-2 and V is TRBV2, with D maybe TRBD1 (5 bases). This CDR3 spans 13 amino acids. V lost 6 bases to trimming and J lost 6 bases, with 14 bases between them. The germline V gene has CDR1 SNHLY and CDR2 FYNNEI. The CDR3 is CASRAGATNGYTF. The CDR3 DNA reads as TGTGCCAGCAGAGCTGGGGCTACGAATGGCTACACCTTC.

This clonotype was counted ten times or more. The chain is built from TRBV27 and TRBJ2-7; 11 bases are shared with TRBD1. CDR1 and CDR2 (germline): MNHEY, SMNVEV (reference sequence). The V and J ends lost 5 bases and 1 base, in that order; junction bases with no gene match: 10. The CDR3 has 17 residues. The CDR3: CASSVVRGQGGSYEQYF. Here the CDR3 DNA reads TGTGCCAGCAGTGTTGTTCGGGGACAGGGGGGTTCCTACGAGCAGTACTTC.

This clonotype was picked up many times. The genes are TRBV5-1 and TRBJ2-1; 11 bases align to TRBD2. Trimming removed 1 base from V and 5 bases from J; junction bases left unmatched: 8. Germline lookup yields CDR1 SGHRS and CDR2 YFSETQ. This CDR3 is 17 amino acids long. The CDR3 loop is CASSLRSSGRPDNEQFF. In nucleotides, the CDR3 is TGCGCCAGCAGCTTGCGTTCTAGCGGGAGGCCAGACAATGAGCAGTTCTTC.

This clonotype showed up many times. V gene TRBV11-2 combines with J gene TRBJ1-2; D is unresolved. This CDR3 comprises 12 residues. Germline-derived CDR1 and CDR2 are SGHAT and FQNNGV. V gave up 5 bases and J gave up 8 bases, with 12 bases separating them. Here the CDR3 reads CASSLLADGYTF. The CDR3 DNA reads as TGTGCCAGCAGCCTTTTGGCCGACGGCTACACCTTC.